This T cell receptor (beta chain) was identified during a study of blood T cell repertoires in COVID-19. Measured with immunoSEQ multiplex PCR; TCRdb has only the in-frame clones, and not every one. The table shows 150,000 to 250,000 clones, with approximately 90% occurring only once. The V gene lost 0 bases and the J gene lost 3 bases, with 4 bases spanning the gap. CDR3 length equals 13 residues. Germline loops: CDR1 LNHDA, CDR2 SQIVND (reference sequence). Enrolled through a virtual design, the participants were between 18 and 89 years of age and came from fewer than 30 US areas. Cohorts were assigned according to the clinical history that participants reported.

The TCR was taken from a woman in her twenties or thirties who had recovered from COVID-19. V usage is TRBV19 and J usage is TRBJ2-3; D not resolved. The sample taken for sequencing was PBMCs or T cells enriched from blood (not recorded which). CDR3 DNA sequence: TGTGCCAGTAGTATAGACAGGACAGATACGCAGTATTTT. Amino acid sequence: CASSIDRTDTQYF.